This T cell receptor (beta chain) derives from a study of blood T cell repertoires in COVID-19. The V end lost 1 base, the J end lost 0 bases, and 9 bases lay between the germline ends. Germline V CDR1 and CDR2: MNHNY, SVGAGI (reference sequence). The length of the CDR3 is 16 residues. Profiling relied on immunoSEQ multiplex PCR, and the TCRdb table lists in-frame clones only, not all of them. The repertoire has 150,000 to 200,000 clones, 86% of them found once; the top ten carry 7.5% to 10%. The sample consisted of peripheral blood. The clonotype was recovered from a man aged 45-65 years with active or convalescent COVID-19. This chain links TRBV6-6 with TRBJ2-2, with unresolved D. The chain's CDR3 is CASSYFALSNTGELFF. For the CDR3, the DNA is TGTGCCAGCAGTTACTTTGCGTTATCGAACACCGGGGAGCTGTTTTTT.